These 32 T cell receptor beta chains came from one sample sequenced in a study of tumor-infiltrating lymphocytes in localized non-small cell lung cancer (dated by TCRdb to the early 2020s). Receptor amplification or capture employed the immunoSEQ multiplex PCR assay. TCRdb's version of the immuneACCESS table is confined to in-frame rearrangements and falls short of the full clone set. An unresolved V gene accounts for under half of the shortfall where checked; the remainder is of unknown origin. For this sample there are roughly 12,000 clones; 80% to 90% appear just once. The ten largest clones capture over 7.5% of the sample. Sequenced: uninvolved lung tissue not adjacent to the tumor. These TCRs come from a human donor with non-small cell lung cancer.

The CDR3 sequence: CASTRGEIHTDTQYF. The CDR3 DNA sequence: TGTGCCAGCACCCGGGGCGAGATACACACAGATACGCAGTATTTT. This sequence joins TRBV6-1 and TRBJ2-3; D may correspond to TRBD1 or TRBD2 (5 bases each). The CDR3 spans 15 residues. CDR1 and CDR2 from the germline V gene are MNHNS and SASEGT. V lost 7 bases, J lost 2 bases, and 16 bases lay in between.

The rearrangement joins TRBV2 to TRBJ1-1, with TRBD1 matching over 7 bases. CDR1 and CDR2 (germline): SNHLY, FYNNEI. V shed 6 bases, J shed 12 bases, and the junction held 13 bases outside the gene matches. The CDR3 totals 13 residues. The CDR3 loop reads CASSPDRDLRPFF. CDR3 sequence (DNA): TGTGCCAGCAGCCCTGACAGGGACCTCAGGCCTTTCTTT.

As DNA, the CDR3 is TGCGCCAGCAGCTTGGACCTGGGCCAGTCTATAGGCTACACCTTC. Protein product: CASSLDLGQSIGYTF. The chain links TRBV5-1 to TRBJ1-2, with D hard to call. Germline CDR1 is SGHRS and CDR2 is YFSETQ. This CDR3 is 15 amino acids long. V was shortened by 0 bases and J by 8 bases, with 17 bases between the two germline ends.

The rearrangement joins TRBV10-2 to TRBJ2-1, with 12 bases lining up with TRBD2. CDR3 length: 14 residues. Trimming removed 7 bases from V and 9 bases from J; junction bases left unmatched: 7. Looked up from germline, CDR1 is WSHSY and CDR2 is SAAADI. The CDR3 sequence is CASTPSGGAGEQFF. The CDR3 DNA reads as TGCGCCAGCACCCCTAGCGGGGGGGCCGGTGAGCAGTTCTTC.

This chain links TRBV5-1 with TRBJ2-7; 7 bases agree with TRBD1. V dropped 0 bases and J dropped 0; count of bases not matched to a gene: 3. This CDR3 has 15 residues. From germline, CDR1 is SGHRS and CDR2 YFSETQ. The CDR3 loop is CASSLVGTASYEQYF. The CDR3 DNA reads as TGCGCCAGCAGCTTGGTAGGGACAGCCTCCTACGAGCAGTACTTC. Based on the CDR3 plus reference TRBV5-1 and TRBJ2-7, the full variable domain is KAGVTQTPRYLIKTRGQQVTLSCSPISGHRSVSWYQQTPGQGLQFLFEYFSETQRNKGNFPGRFSGRQFSNSRSEMNVSTLELGDSALYLCASSLVGTASYEQYFGPGTRLTVT.

This clone was picked up a small number of times. The V gene is TRBV15, the J gene TRBJ1-3; unclear D gene. The V gene lost 3 bases and the J gene lost 4 bases, with 16 bases spanning the gap. CDR1 LNHNV and CDR2 YYDKDF come from the germline V gene (reference sequence). The CDR3 is 16 residues long. CDR3 residues: CATSSIPMISGNTIYF. CDR3 DNA sequence: TGTGCCACCAGCAGCATTCCTATGATCTCGGGAAACACCATATATTTT.

This clone was recorded only once. The chain has TRBV7-9 and TRBJ1-2; TRBD1 aligns across 12 bases. The trim removed 0 bases at V and 4 bases at J, leaving 6 bases unmatched. This CDR3 spans 17 amino acids. Germline CDR1 SEHNR, CDR2 FQNEAQ (reference sequence). CDR3 in DNA: TGTGCCAGCAGCTTAGCCCACGGGACAGGGGGCGTCTATGGCTACACCTTC. Translating it yields CASSLAHGTGGVYGYTF.

The V and J genes are TRBV5-6 and TRBJ1-2; D ambiguous. Trimming cost V 6 bases and J 3 bases, with 12 bases left between them. Germline V gene sequence: CDR1 SGHDT, CDR2 YYEEEE. This CDR3 is built from 13 residues. CDR3 amino acids: CASIPVGDYGYTF. The CDR3 DNA follows: TGTGCCAGCATACCGGTAGGAGACTATGGCTACACCTTC.

Notes on this clone: Other DNA sequences in this sample translate to the same CDR3. The rearrangement joins TRBV6-5 to TRBJ1-1; D ambiguous. The CDR3 length is 11 residues. CDR1 is MNHEY, CDR2 SVGAGI, per germline. Trimming removed 8 bases from V and 1 base from J, with 5 bases in between. The chain's CDR3 is CASSRNTEAFF. Written as DNA, the CDR3 is TGTGCCAGCTCGCGGAACACTGAAGCTTTCTTT.

This clone was picked up one time. The V and J genes are TRBV14 and TRBJ2-5, with TRBD2 identical over 9 bases. Germline assignment: CDR1 SGHDN and CDR2 FVKESK. The V segment lost 4 bases and the J segment 5 bases; nucleotides outside the gene matches: 17. CDR3 length: 18 amino acids. Written as DNA, the CDR3 is TGTGCCAGCAGCCCGAGAGTGTGGGCGCGGGGGGGCCCGGAGACCCAGTACTTC. It translates to CASSPRVWARGGPETQYF.

This clone is categorized as medium-sized. V is TRBV27 and J is TRBJ2-1; 13 bases are a match to TRBD2. CDR1 and CDR2 (germline): MNHEY, SMNVEV (reference sequence). This CDR3 is built from 17 residues. V dropped 3 bases and J dropped 6; count of bases not matched to a gene: 8. For the CDR3, the DNA is TGTGCCAGCAGTTTCATAACTAGCGGGGGGGCAGGCAATGAGCAGTTCTTC. Encoded protein: CASSFITSGGAGNEQFF.

The chain uses TRBV27 and TRBJ1-6; D is unresolved. CDR3 length: 14 amino acids. Trimming removed 5 bases at V and 8 bases at J, with 13 bases between. Germline values: CDR1 MNHEY, CDR2 SMNVEV (reference sequence). CDR3 nucleotides: TGTGCCAGCAGTGCCAGTCGTTACGATTCACCCCTCCACTTT. The encoded protein is CASSASRYDSPLHF.

This clone was detected a few times. The chain has TRBV30 and TRBJ1-5, with 7 nucleotides matching TRBD1. CDR1 and CDR2 from the germline V gene are GTSNPN and SVGIG (reference sequence). J lost 6 bases, V lost 1 base, and 6 bases had no gene match. The CDR3 loop spans 14 amino acids. CDR3 nucleotides: TGTGCCTGGAGTGCAGACAGGGTGACTCAGCCCCAGCATTTT. This sequence encodes CAWSADRVTQPQHF. The full variable domain, completed using reference TRBV30 and TRBJ1-5, is SQTIHQWPATLVQPVGSPLSLECTVEGTSNPNLYWYRQAAGRGLQLLFYSVGIGQISSEVPQNLSASRPQDRQFILSSKKLLLSDSGFYLCAWSADRVTQPQHFGDGTRLSIL.

The chain joins TRBV6-5 to TRBJ1-2, with D unclear. With 8 bases removed from V and 4 bases from J, the gap between germline ends came to 11 bases. The CDR3 has 12 amino acids. The germline CDR1 and CDR2 sequences are MNHEY and SVGAGI. The chain's CDR3 is CASGGRSYGYTF. Written as DNA, the CDR3 is TGTGCCAGCGGAGGGAGGAGCTATGGCTACACCTTC.

The V call is TRBV30, the J call TRBJ1-2; TRBD1 matches at 8 bases. Germline CDR1 reads GTSNPN; CDR2 reads SVGIG (reference sequence). V lost 1 base, J lost 6 bases, and 10 bases stayed unmatched. This CDR3 is 15 amino acids long. CDR3 DNA sequence: TGTGCCTGGAGTGGAAAGGGGACAGGAGAGGATGGCTACACCTTC. Amino acid sequence: CAWSGKGTGEDGYTF. The entire variable domain, with the rest obtained from reference TRBV30 and TRBJ1-2, is as follows: SQTIHQWPATLVQPVGSPLSLECTVEGTSNPNLYWYRQAAGRGLQLLFYSVGIGQISSEVPQNLSASRPQDRQFILSSKKLLLSDSGFYLCAWSGKGTGEDGYTFGSGTRLTVV.

The CDR3 is CASSPHGPNTEAFF. The DNA for the CDR3 is TGTGCCAGCAGCCCCCACGGCCCGAACACTGAAGCTTTCTTT. The chain links TRBV5-5 to TRBJ1-1; D call uncertain. CDR1 is SGHKS and CDR2 is YYEKEE in the germline V gene (reference sequence). With 4 bases removed from V and 1 base from J, the gap between germline ends came to 11 bases. The CDR3 totals 14 residues. The full variable domain, rest sourced from reference TRBV5-5 and TRBJ1-1, is DAGVTQSPTHLIKTRGQQVTLRCSPISGHKSVSWYQQVLGQGPQFIFQYYEKEERGRGNFPDRFSARQFPNYSSELNVNALLLGDSALYLCASSPHGPNTEAFFGQGTRLTVV.

The chain links TRBV7-2 to TRBJ2-2, with D maybe TRBD1 (5 bases). The CDR3 totals 15 residues. From germline, CDR1 is SGHTA and CDR2 FQGNSA. The V gene lost 1 base and the J gene lost 0 bases, with 6 bases spanning the gap. The CDR3 DNA follows: TGTGCCAGCAGCTTAGGACAGACGAACACCGGGGAGCTGTTTTTT. Protein product: CASSLGQTNTGELFF.

The rearrangement uses TRBV7-8 and TRBJ2-1; D might be TRBD1 (6 bases). In germline, CDR1 is SGHVS, CDR2 FQNEAQ. The CDR3 extends over 16 amino acids. V lost 1 base and J 0 bases, leaving 10 bases between the germline ends. DNA of the CDR3: TGTGCCAGCAGCTTAGTCAGGGGTGTCTCCTACAATGAGCAGTTCTTC. It is translated as CASSLVRGVSYNEQFF.

The J gene is TRBJ1-4, the V gene TRBV5-5, with D maybe TRBD1 (5 bases). CDR1 SGHKS and CDR2 YYEKEE come from the germline V gene (reference sequence). The CDR3 extends over 17 amino acids. V was pared by 0 bases and J by 4 bases, with 16 bases between. Here the CDR3 DNA reads TGTGCCAGCAGCTTGGCGATGGTTCTCGGGGGTAATGAAAAACTGTTTTTT. It specifies CASSLAMVLGGNEKLFF. Using reference TRBV5-5 and TRBJ1-4 for the parts outside the CDR3, the full variable domain is DAGVTQSPTHLIKTRGQQVTLRCSPISGHKSVSWYQQVLGQGPQFIFQYYEKEERGRGNFPDRFSARQFPNYSSELNVNALLLGDSALYLCASSLAMVLGGNEKLFFGSGTQLSVL.

This chain connects TRBV6-5 to TRBJ2-7; D unresolved. This CDR3 comprises 11 residues. Trimming took 6 bases from V and 2 from J, leaving 5 bases between them. Germline-derived CDR1 and CDR2 are MNHEY and SVGAGI. The CDR3 spells CASSNTYEQYF. The CDR3 DNA follows: TGTGCCAGCAGCAATACCTACGAGCAGTACTTC.

V is TRBV6-5 and J is TRBJ1-1; the D is unclear. Per the germline V gene, CDR1 is MNHEY and CDR2 is SVGAGI. CDR3 length: 14 residues. V lost 8 bases to trimming and J lost 7 bases, with 20 bases between them. CDR3 nucleotides: TGTGCCAGCCTACCTCGAGGTGGTGGTGGTGAAGCTTTCTTT. This translates into CASLPRGGGGEAFF.

The V call is TRBV30, the J call TRBJ2-3, with 11 nucleotides matching TRBD2. V shed 5 bases, J shed 0 bases, and the junction held 4 bases outside the gene matches. The length of the CDR3 is 15 residues. Germline assignment: CDR1 GTSNPN and CDR2 SVGIG (reference sequence). The CDR3 sequence is CAWASGGPSTDTQYF. In DNA form, the CDR3 reads TGTGCCTGGGCTAGCGGGGGGCCAAGCACAGATACGCAGTATTTT.

V gene TRBV6-1 combines with J gene TRBJ2-2; 9 bases fit TRBD1. With 5 bases clipped from V and 7 bases from J, the junction kept 5 bases outside the gene matches. This CDR3 comprises 14 residues. The germline V gene has CDR1 MNHNS and CDR2 SASEGT. CDR3 in amino acids: CASSRTGVDGELFF. CDR3 bases: TGTGCCAGCAGTCGGACAGGGGTTGACGGGGAGCTGTTTTTT.

V is TRBV10-1 and J is TRBJ1-1; D unresolved. V lost 4 bases, J lost 3 bases, and 12 bases lay in between. The CDR3 consists of 14 residues. Germline CDR1 and CDR2: WNHNN and SYGVQD (reference sequence). The CDR3: CASSGGRGYTEAFF. The CDR3 nucleotides read TGCGCCAGCAGTGGTGGCAGAGGATACACTGAAGCTTTCTTT.

The genes are TRBV30 and TRBJ1-1, with 10 bases aligning to TRBD1. Trimming took 4 bases from V and 4 from J; bases not matched to a gene: 3. The germline CDR1 and CDR2 sequences are GTSNPN and SVGIG (reference sequence). The CDR3 contains 13 residues. The CDR3 bases are TGTGCCTGGAATGGACAGGGGGTCACTGAAGCTTTCTTT. Its translation: CAWNGQGVTEAFF. The whole variable domain, filled in from reference TRBV30 and TRBJ1-1, reads SQTIHQWPATLVQPVGSPLSLECTVEGTSNPNLYWYRQAAGRGLQLLFYSVGIGQISSEVPQNLSASRPQDRQFILSSKKLLLSDSGFYLCAWNGQGVTEAFFGQGTRLTVV.

The V gene is TRBV19, the J gene TRBJ1-1; a weak D match, TRBD1 (5 bases). CDR1 is LNHDA and CDR2 is SQIVND in the germline V gene (reference sequence). Trimming took 6 bases from V and 1 from J, leaving 12 bases between them. The CDR3 is 14 amino acids. The CDR3 here is CASSTQVSNTEAFF. The CDR3 bases are TGTGCCAGTAGCACACAGGTTTCGAACACTGAAGCTTTCTTT.

The chain joins TRBV6-1 to TRBJ1-2; D is unresolved. From germline, CDR1 is MNHNS and CDR2 SASEGT. The CDR3 is 15 amino acids. Trimming cost V 2 bases and J 6 bases, with 16 bases left between them. In DNA, the CDR3 is TGTGCCAGCAGTGAATGGACCACTCTAGGAGATGGCTACACCTTC. Translation gives CASSEWTTLGDGYTF.

The rearrangement links TRBV5-6 to TRBJ1-3; D is possibly TRBD1 (6 bases). The V and J ends lost 1 base and 2 bases respectively, with 7 bases between them. This CDR3 has 14 amino acids. Looked up from germline, CDR1 is SGHDT and CDR2 is YYEEEE. CDR3 nucleotides: TGTGCCAGCAGCTTGACAGGGACTGGAAACACCATATATTTT. It codes for CASSLTGTGNTIYF.

The chain combines TRBV7-2 with TRBJ2-5; D not certain. This CDR3 is 13 amino acids long. CDR1 is SGHTA, CDR2 FQGNSA, per germline. Trimming pared 6 bases from V and 2 bases from J, leaving 10 bases between. The CDR3: CASRAGIQETQYF. The CDR3 nucleotides read TGTGCCAGCAGGGCTGGAATACAAGAGACCCAGTACTTC.

This clone was counted once. This chain joins TRBV6-4 and TRBJ2-1; 10 positions agree with TRBD2. The CDR3 is 16 residues long. The junction had 10 bases not matched to a gene; V was cut back by 8 bases and J by 3 bases. Germline CDR1 MRHNA, CDR2 SNTAGT. CDR3 in DNA: TGTGCCAGCTACCAGCGGGGGGGCCATTTCTACAATGAGCAGTTCTTC. Protein product: CASYQRGGHFYNEQFF.

The chain links TRBV10-2 to TRBJ2-3, with no clear D. This CDR3 is built from 13 residues. V lost 6 bases, J lost 6 bases, and 13 bases lay in between. CDR1 and CDR2 (germline): WSHSY, SAAADI. The CDR3 loop is CASRGYSWDTQYF. The CDR3 bases are TGCGCCAGCAGGGGTTACAGTTGGGATACGCAGTATTTT.

V gene TRBV2 combines with J gene TRBJ2-2; the D is unclear. V was clipped by 1 base and J by 5 bases, with 14 bases between them. Germline CDR1 and CDR2: SNHLY and FYNNEI. There are 16 residues in the CDR3. CDR3 loop: CASSEGQENPTGELFF. CDR3 bases: TGTGCCAGCAGTGAAGGGCAGGAGAACCCGACCGGGGAGCTGTTTTTT.